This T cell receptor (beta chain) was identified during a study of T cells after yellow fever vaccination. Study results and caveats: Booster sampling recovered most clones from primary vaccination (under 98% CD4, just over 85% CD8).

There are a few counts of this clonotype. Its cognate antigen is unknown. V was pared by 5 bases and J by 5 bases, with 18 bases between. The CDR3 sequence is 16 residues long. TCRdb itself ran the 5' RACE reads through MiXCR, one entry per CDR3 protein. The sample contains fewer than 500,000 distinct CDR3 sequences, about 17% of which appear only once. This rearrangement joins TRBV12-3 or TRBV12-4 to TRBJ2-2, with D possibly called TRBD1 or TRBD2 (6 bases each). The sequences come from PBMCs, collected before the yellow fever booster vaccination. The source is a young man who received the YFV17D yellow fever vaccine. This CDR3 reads CASSSLHGGGTGELFF. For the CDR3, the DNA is TGTGCCAGCAGTAGCCTGCACGGGGGCGGAACCGGGGAGCTGTTTTTT.